The 18 T cell receptor beta chains given below trace back to one sample, sequenced in a study of Graves' ophthalmopathy and Graves' hyperthyroidism. TCR beta CDR3 amplification used RNA transcripts. Second-round multiplex PCR came after a first-round RT-PCR that employed HTBI primers. MiXCR, run by TCRdb on the multiplex PCR reads, gives a single entry per CDR3 protein. Here the sample spans 680,000 or so distinct CDR3 sequences, roughly 20% being singletons. Sequencing was carried out using peripheral blood. The receptors were gathered from a woman younger than 35 with stable Graves' hyperthyroidism. Some clones in this sample may be carry-over from other donors' samples.

The chain uses TRBV9 and TRBJ2-2, with a tentative D call TRBD2 (6 bases). The V end lost 3 bases, the J end lost 0 bases, and 12 bases lay between the germline ends. The V gene's germline CDR1 is SGDLS and CDR2 YYNGEE. The CDR3 extends over 16 amino acids. CDR3 region: CASSATGTPNTGELFF. Written as DNA, the CDR3 is TGTGCCAGCAGCGCCACCGGGACTCCGAACACCGGGGAGCTGTTTTTT.

The sample holds a few counts of this clonotype. This chain links TRBV5-1 with TRBJ1-2; D is possibly TRBD1 (6 bases). The V end lost 4 bases, the J end lost 4 bases, and 14 bases lay between the germline ends. The CDR3 has 14 residues. Germline CDR1 SGHRS, CDR2 YFSETQ. CDR3 residues: CASSPTGAAYGYTF. CDR3 sequence (DNA): TGCGCCAGCAGCCCGACGGGGGCCGCCTATGGCTACACCTTC. The full variable domain, its missing parts supplied by reference TRBV5-1 and TRBJ1-2, is KAGVTQTPRYLIKTRGQQVTLSCSPISGHRSVSWYQQTPGQGLQFLFEYFSETQRNKGNFPGRFSGRQFSNSRSEMNVSTLELGDSALYLCASSPTGAAYGYTFGSGTRLTVV.

V gene TRBV2 combines with J gene TRBJ1-5, with D unresolved. This CDR3 region has 13 residues. CDR1 SNHLY and CDR2 FYNNEI come from the germline V gene. V was shortened by 3 bases and J by 4 bases, with 7 bases between the two germline ends. The CDR3 DNA follows: TGTGCCAGCAGTGACAGTCCGAATCAGCCCCAGCATTTT. It is translated as CASSDSPNQPQHF.

In this sample, this clonotype turned up many times. V and J are TRBV6-5 and TRBJ2-7, with TRBD2 matching 8 bases. Trimming at V came to 6 bases and at J to 0 bases, leaving 7 bases not matched to a gene. Germline loops: CDR1 MNHEY, CDR2 SVGAGI. The CDR3 has 15 amino acids. DNA of the CDR3: TGTGCCAGCAGATCACTAGCGGTTGGCTCCTACGAGCAGTACTTC. Translation gives CASRSLAVGSYEQYF.

The chain uses TRBV20-1 and TRBJ2-2; D is possibly TRBD2 (7 bases). CDR1 is DFQATT and CDR2 is SNEGSKA in the germline V gene (reference sequence). This CDR3 spans 14 amino acids. Trimming cost V 6 bases and J 0 bases, with 11 bases left between them. As DNA, the CDR3 is TGCAGTGCCAGGGGACTATCGAACACCGGGGAGCTGTTTTTT. The encoded protein is CSARGLSNTGELFF.

This clonotype has just a few counts. The rearrangement joins TRBV20-1 to TRBJ2-7; tentative D call: TRBD2 (5 bases). The CDR3 totals 13 residues. The V end was cut by 6 bases, the J end by 4 bases, with 16 bases between. From germline, CDR1 is DFQATT and CDR2 SNEGSKA (reference sequence). In DNA form, the CDR3 reads TGCAGTGCCCTCTACAGAAGCGGTTACGAGCAGTACTTC. Protein product: CSALYRSGYEQYF.

V usage is TRBV12-3 or TRBV12-4 and J usage is TRBJ2-7; TRBD2 matches 10 bases. Losses at the gene ends were 5 bases for V and 3 bases for J; bases not matched to a gene: 4. The CDR3 loop spans 14 amino acids. The CDR3 is CASSPTSGYYEQYF. The CDR3 DNA reads TGTGCCAGCAGTCCGACTAGCGGGTACTACGAGCAGTACTTC.

This clonotype was picked up many times. The chain recombines TRBV7-9 with TRBJ2-7; D call uncertain. The V and J ends lost 2 bases and 7 bases respectively, with 12 bases between them. Germline V gives CDR1 SEHNR, CDR2 FQNEAQ (reference sequence). CDR3 length: 13 residues. CDR3 sequence reads: CASSLSPTSEQYF. The DNA of the CDR3 is TGTGCCAGCAGCTTATCCCCTACCTCTGAGCAGTACTTC.

This clonotype was seen ten or more times. The V gene is TRBV19, the J gene TRBJ1-1; 8 bases align to TRBD1. The CDR3 spans 16 residues. Germline CDR1 and CDR2: LNHDA and SQIVND (reference sequence). The J segment lost 3 bases and the V segment lost 5 bases, leaving 11 bases of the junction unmatched. This chain's CDR3 is CASSALTGVWDTEAFF. Written as DNA, the CDR3 is TGTGCCAGTAGTGCCCTGACAGGGGTCTGGGACACTGAAGCTTTCTTT. Full variable domain (missing parts from reference TRBV19 and TRBJ1-1): DGGITQSPKYLFRKEGQNVTLSCEQNLNHDAMYWYRQDPGQGLRLIYYSQIVNDFQKGDIAEGYSVSREKKESFPLTVTSAQKNPTAFYLCASSALTGVWDTEAFFGQGTRLTVV.

This clonotype has only a few counts. V and J are TRBV5-6 and TRBJ1-1; D is unresolved. The CDR3 has 14 residues. Per germline, CDR1 SGHDT and CDR2 YYEEEE. With 2 bases removed from V and 4 bases from J, the gap between germline ends came to 12 bases. CDR3 sequence: CASSFGRMGTEAFF. The CDR3 region has the DNA TGTGCCAGCAGCTTCGGACGAATGGGCACTGAAGCTTTCTTT.

In its sample, this clonotype was seen many times. The CDR3 sequence is CASSEAPPGSQPQHF. The CDR3 nucleotides read TGTGCCAGCAGTGAAGCACCCCCAGGGAGTCAGCCCCAGCATTTT. V usage is TRBV2 and J usage is TRBJ1-5; TRBD1 is a possible D gene (5 bases). The V gene's germline CDR1 is SNHLY and CDR2 FYNNEI. Trimming shortened V by 0 bases and J by 6 bases, and 12 bases separated the two germline ends. CDR3 length: 15 amino acids.

Notes on this clonotype: At one end, the junction sequence differs from germline, possibly due to a read error. The chain is built from TRBV6-2 or TRBV6-3 and TRBJ1-5, with 8 bases matching TRBD1. The CDR3 covers 14 residues. From germline, CDR1 is MNHEY and CDR2 SVGEGT. CDR3: CASSYLLNRDRLTF. CDR3 DNA: TGTGCCAGCAGTTACCTCCTTAACCGGGACAGGCTCACTTTT.

At least ten counts were recorded for this clonotype. V usage is TRBV27 and J usage is TRBJ2-7, with 7 bases identical to TRBD2. Germline CDR1 and CDR2: MNHEY and SMNVEV (reference sequence). The CDR3 runs to 14 residues. V trimming: 5 bases; J trimming: 5 bases; junction bases outside the gene matches: 9. The CDR3 DNA reads TGTGCCAGCAGTCTGAAGACTAGCAGGGACGAGCAGTACTTC. This translates into CASSLKTSRDEQYF.

This clonotype was counted ten times or more. V usage is TRBV7-3 and J usage is TRBJ2-7; possibly TRBD1 for D (6 bases). The CDR3 has 13 residues. V lost 4 bases to trimming and J lost 6 bases, with 13 bases between them. Germline CDR1 and CDR2: SGHTA and FQGTGA. CDR3 residues: CASSSHQGFEQYF. CDR3 DNA sequence: TGTGCCAGCAGCTCGCACCAGGGGTTCGAGCAGTACTTC.

This clonotype was seen many times. The chain is built from TRBV15 and TRBJ2-5; 8 nucleotides line up with TRBD1. Germline CDR1 LNHNV, CDR2 YYDKDF (reference sequence). The V and J ends lost 2 bases and 7 bases, in that order; junction bases with no gene match: 12. The CDR3 is 16 amino acids. The CDR3 spells CATSRFRQGPRRTQYF. The CDR3 region has the DNA TGTGCCACCAGCAGATTTCGACAGGGGCCCCGTCGGACCCAGTACTTC.

This clonotype was seen at least ten times. The chain recombines TRBV9 with TRBJ2-5; 11 bases map to TRBD2. After removal of 0 bases from V and 1 base from J, the junction contained 2 bases not matched to a gene. The CDR3 loop spans 16 amino acids. In germline, CDR1 is SGDLS, CDR2 YYNGEE. CDR3 sequence reads: CASSVGTSGSQETQYF. The CDR3 DNA is TGTGCCAGCAGCGTAGGAACTAGCGGGAGCCAAGAGACCCAGTACTTC.

This clonotype was detected a few times. A much larger clone sits a single nucleotide away, making a read error possible. As the CDR3 is not closed by the conserved phenylalanine or tryptophan, this likely results from a read error. V gene TRBV14 combines with J gene TRBJ1-1; no reliable D call. Germline CDR1 and CDR2: SGHDN and FVKESK. This CDR3 comprises 14 residues. Trimming left V 2 bases short and J 1 base short, with 8 bases between. Written as DNA, the CDR3 is TGTGCCAGCAGCCAACAGGCGTCGAACACTGAAGCTTTCTCT. This codes for CASSQQASNTEAFS.

This chain uses TRBV6-1 with TRBJ1-1; no firm D call. This CDR3 region has 14 residues. Germline CDR1 is MNHNS and CDR2 is SASEGT. V lost 7 bases and J 4 bases, leaving 16 bases between the germline ends. Here the CDR3 DNA reads TGTGCCAGCACCTTTACCCCGCGAAGCACTGAAGCTTTCTTT. This encodes CASTFTPRSTEAFF.